This TCR beta chain was profiled in a study of T cells in Graves' hyperthyroidism and ophthalmopathy. Study-wide results and limits: Ophthalmopathy could be told apart from stable hyperthyroidism with a 13 V-J model.

Amplification of TCR beta CDR3 regions was performed using RNA transcripts as template. The HTBI primer set was used in a first-round RT-PCR of the TCR CDR3. MiXCR was run by TCRdb on the multiplex PCR reads, yielding one entry per CDR3 protein. The profile shows approximately 430,000 distinct CDR3 sequences, roughly 14% of them singletons. As to this clonotype: Antigen specificity is unknown.

Germline loops: CDR1 SGHRS, CDR2 YFSETQ. V dropped 4 bases and J dropped 3; count of bases not matched to a gene: 7. The length of the CDR3 is 15 residues. The TCR was taken from a man younger than 30 with Graves' ophthalmopathy. The specimen was blood. V and J are TRBV5-1 and TRBJ1-1, with 9 positions matching TRBD1. In nucleotides, the CDR3 is TGCGCCAGCAGCGCCGGGACAGGGTTGGACACTGAAGCTTTCTTT. Amino acid sequence: CASSAGTGLDTEAFF.